This TCR beta chain came from a study of cytomegalovirus exposure and HLA in healthy donors. PCR was performed using 60 Vbeta and 13 Jbeta primers. Method: immunoSEQ multiplex PCR; TCRdb's copy keeps in-frame clones and lacks some. Of about 160,000 clones in the sample, roughly 72% were seen once. This clone appeared a single time. The antigen is unknown. In germline, CDR1 is SGDLS, CDR2 YYNGEE. There are 15 residues in the CDR3. Unmatched junction bases numbered 10, after V lost 3 bases and J lost 8 bases. Study observations and caveats: Sequencing had likely introduced a cluster of highly shared sequence variants as an artifact. Roughly even sequencing depth across donors was the assumption behind the presence/absence analyses.

The sequence was obtained from a man aged 40-49 years in good health and CMV-seropositive. The sequenced sample consisted of PBMCs. V gene TRBV9 combines with J gene TRBJ1-4; 7 nucleotides align to TRBD1. The CDR3 DNA follows: TGTGCCAGCAGCGCTTCCGGGACAGAAAGGGAAAAACTGTTTTTT. It yields the protein CASSASGTEREKLFF.